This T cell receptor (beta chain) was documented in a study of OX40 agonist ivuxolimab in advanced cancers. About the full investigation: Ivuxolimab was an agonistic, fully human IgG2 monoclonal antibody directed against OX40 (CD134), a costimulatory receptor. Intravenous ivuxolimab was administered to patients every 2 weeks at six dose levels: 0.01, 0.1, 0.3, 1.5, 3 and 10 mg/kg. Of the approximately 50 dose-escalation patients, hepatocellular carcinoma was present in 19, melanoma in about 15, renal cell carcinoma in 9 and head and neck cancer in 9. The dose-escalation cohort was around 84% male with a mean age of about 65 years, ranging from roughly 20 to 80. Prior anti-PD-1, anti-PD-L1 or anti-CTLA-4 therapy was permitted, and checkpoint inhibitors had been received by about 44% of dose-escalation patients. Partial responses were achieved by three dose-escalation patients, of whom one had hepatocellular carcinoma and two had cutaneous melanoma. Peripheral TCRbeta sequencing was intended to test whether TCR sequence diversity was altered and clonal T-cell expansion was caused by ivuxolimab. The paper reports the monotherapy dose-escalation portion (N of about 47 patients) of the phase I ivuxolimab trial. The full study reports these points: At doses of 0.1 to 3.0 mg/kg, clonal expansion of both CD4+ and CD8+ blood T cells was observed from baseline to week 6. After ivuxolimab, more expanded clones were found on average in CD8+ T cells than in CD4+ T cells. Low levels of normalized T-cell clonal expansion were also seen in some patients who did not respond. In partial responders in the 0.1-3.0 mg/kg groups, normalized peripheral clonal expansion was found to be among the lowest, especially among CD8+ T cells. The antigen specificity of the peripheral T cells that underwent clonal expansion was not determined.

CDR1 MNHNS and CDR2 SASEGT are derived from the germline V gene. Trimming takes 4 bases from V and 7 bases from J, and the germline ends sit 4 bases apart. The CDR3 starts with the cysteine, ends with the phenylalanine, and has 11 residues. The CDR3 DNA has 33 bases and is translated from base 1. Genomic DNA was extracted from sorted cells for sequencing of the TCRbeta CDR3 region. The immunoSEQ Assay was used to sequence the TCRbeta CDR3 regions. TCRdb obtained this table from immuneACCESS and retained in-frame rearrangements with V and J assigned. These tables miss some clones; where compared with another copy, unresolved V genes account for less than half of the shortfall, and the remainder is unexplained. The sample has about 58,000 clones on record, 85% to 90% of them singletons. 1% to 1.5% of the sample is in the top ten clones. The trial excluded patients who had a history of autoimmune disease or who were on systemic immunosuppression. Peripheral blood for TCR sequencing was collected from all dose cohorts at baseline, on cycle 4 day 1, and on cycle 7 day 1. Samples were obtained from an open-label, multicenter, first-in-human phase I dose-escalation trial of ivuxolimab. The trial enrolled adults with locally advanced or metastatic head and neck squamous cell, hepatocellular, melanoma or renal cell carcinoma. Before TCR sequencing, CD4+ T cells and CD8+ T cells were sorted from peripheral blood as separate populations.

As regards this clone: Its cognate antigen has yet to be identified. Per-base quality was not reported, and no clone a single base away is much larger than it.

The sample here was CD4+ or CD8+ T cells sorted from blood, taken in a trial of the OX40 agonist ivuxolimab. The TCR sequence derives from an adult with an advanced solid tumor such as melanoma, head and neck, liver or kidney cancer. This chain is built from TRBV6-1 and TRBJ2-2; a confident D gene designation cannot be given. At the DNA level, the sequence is TGTGCCAGCAGTGCTGGCGGGGAGCTGTTTTTT. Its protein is CASSAGGELFF.